A single sample gave rise to the 17 T cell receptor beta chains below, sequenced in a study of T-cell memory formation after mild COVID-19. TCRdb reprocessed the 5' RACE reads with MiXCR, giving one entry per CDR3 protein. The sample gives about 210,000 distinct CDR3 sequences, over 9.5% of which show up once; roughly 3.2% is in the top ten. The sequenced material came from PBMCs or a T cell subset sorted from them (not recorded which). Receptors were obtained from a man between 18 and 29 years old who had mild COVID-19 (a few samples of this study predate the infection). Cell type and time point are not known.

This clonotype occurred a few times. V gene TRBV15 combines with J gene TRBJ2-3; 9 bases align to TRBD2. The CDR3 extends over 13 amino acids. Per the germline V gene, CDR1 is LNHNV and CDR2 is YYDKDF (reference sequence). CDR3 bases: TGTGCACATTCTAGCGGGGCCACAGATACGCAGTATTTT. As protein: CAHSSGATDTQYF.

This clonotype has just a few counts. V and J are TRBV2 and TRBJ2-4; D may be TRBD2 (6 bases). The V gene's germline CDR1 is SNHLY and CDR2 FYNNEI. V lost 6 bases, J lost 1 base, and 16 bases lay in between. The CDR3 has 16 residues. CDR3 in DNA: TGTGCCAGCAGGCCCCTTTGGGGGGAGGCCAAAAACATTCAGTACTTC. This sequence encodes CASRPLWGEAKNIQYF.

In its sample, this clonotype was seen a few times. This rearrangement joins TRBV15 to TRBJ1-2; unclear D gene. The V and J ends lost 0 bases and 4 bases respectively, with 12 bases between them. The CDR3 runs 15 residues. Germline values: CDR1 LNHNV, CDR2 YYDKDF (reference sequence). CDR3 loop: CATSREGAGLYGYTF. Written as DNA, the CDR3 is TGTGCCACCAGCAGAGAAGGCGCAGGTCTCTATGGCTACACCTTC.

The chain combines TRBV5-8 with TRBJ2-7; D remains unclear. Trimming took 0 bases from V and 3 from J, leaving 13 bases between them. CDR1 and CDR2 from the germline V gene are SGHTS and YDEGEE. CDR3 length: 15 amino acids. CDR3 in amino acids: CASSLGQPLVYEQYF. The CDR3 region has the DNA TGTGCCAGCAGCTTGGGCCAACCCCTAGTCTACGAGCAGTACTTC.

This clonotype has only a few counts. Here the CDR3 DNA reads TGCAGTGCTAGACCGGGACGCAATCGGGGGCACACTGAAGCTTTCTTT. Its translation is CSARPGRNRGHTEAFF. The rearrangement joins TRBV20-1 to TRBJ1-1; possible D gene TRBD1, 6 bases. The CDR3 runs 16 residues. The V and J ends lost 2 bases and 3 bases respectively, with 19 bases between them. Germline values: CDR1 DFQATT, CDR2 SNEGSKA (reference sequence).

The genes are TRBV5-1 and TRBJ2-1, with D perhaps matching TRBD1 (5 bases). CDR3 length: 13 residues. V gave up 1 base and J gave up 7 bases, with 9 bases separating them. Germline V CDR1 and CDR2: SGHRS, YFSETQ. CDR3 amino acids: CASSLTGRNEQFF. In DNA, the CDR3 is TGCGCCAGCAGCTTGACAGGAAGGAATGAGCAGTTCTTC.

V is TRBV5-1 and J is TRBJ2-2; TRBD2 matches at 8 bases. The ends lost 5 bases at V and 7 bases at J; junction bases unmatched: 13. Germline-derived CDR1 and CDR2 are SGHRS and YFSETQ. The CDR3 runs 16 residues. As DNA, the CDR3 is TGCGCCAGCAGTCGTAATAGCGGGGCCGGAAGCGGGGAGCTGTTTTTT. This sequence encodes CASSRNSGAGSGELFF.

This clonotype was observed many times. The chain recombines TRBV5-1 with TRBJ1-6, with D possibly matching TRBD1 (6 bases). Trimming shortened V by 2 bases and J by 10 bases, and 16 bases separated the two germline ends. CDR3 length: 15 residues. Germline values: CDR1 SGHRS, CDR2 YFSETQ. The CDR3 spells CASSLQGQQESPLHF. CDR3 in DNA: TGCGCCAGCAGCTTACAGGGTCAGCAGGAATCACCCCTCCACTTT.

A word on this clonotype: A read error may explain this, as a much larger clone is one base away. This chain joins TRBV6-5 and TRBJ2-1; D is possibly TRBD1 (5 bases). The V gene's germline CDR1 is MNHEY and CDR2 SVGAGI. The CDR3 has 11 residues. CDR3 amino acids: CVSRAGSAVFF. CDR3 DNA sequence: TGTGTCAGCAGAGCAGGGTCCGCGGTGTTCTTC.

The chain couples TRBV7-2 to TRBJ2-3, with a weak D call TRBD1 (5 bases). Germline V CDR1 and CDR2: SGHTA, FQGNSA. The CDR3 consists of 15 residues. V shed 2 bases and J shed 2 bases, with 11 bases lying between them. DNA of the CDR3: TGTGCCAGCAGCTTAAGGCCAGGGTACACAGATACGCAGTATTTT. It translates to CASSLRPGYTDTQYF.

A few counts support this clonotype. The rearrangement joins TRBV6-2 or TRBV6-3 to TRBJ1-6; TRBD1 aligns across 7 bases. This CDR3 contains 15 residues. Trimming removed 4 bases from V and 7 bases from J; junction bases left unmatched: 7. Germline V gene sequence: CDR1 MNHEY, CDR2 SVGEGT. CDR3: CASSSRGRGNSPLHF. DNA of the CDR3: TGTGCCAGCAGTTCGAGGGGGCGCGGAAATTCACCCCTCCACTTT.

This clonotype was found a few times. The chain is built from TRBV7-2 and TRBJ2-2; D may be TRBD2 (5 bases). V was clipped by 4 bases and J by 2 bases, with 11 bases between them. The CDR3 totals 15 residues. Germline V gene sequence: CDR1 SGHTA, CDR2 FQGNSA. The CDR3 DNA reads as TGTGCCAGCAGCTCCGGACTGGGAAACACCGGGGAGCTGTTTTTT. This encodes CASSSGLGNTGELFF.

In its sample, this clonotype was seen a few times. The rearrangement links TRBV6-6 to TRBJ1-2; a possible D gene is TRBD1 (6 bases). The V end was cut by 8 bases, the J end by 1 base, with 11 bases between. This CDR3 is 13 amino acids long. CDR1 and CDR2 (germline): MNHNY, SVGAGI (reference sequence). Here the CDR3 reads CASCRTDNYGYTF. CDR3 bases: TGTGCCAGCTGTAGGACAGATAACTATGGCTACACCTTC.

The sample holds many counts of this clonotype. The chain uses TRBV7-2 and TRBJ2-2; 7 bases are shared with TRBD2. CDR3 length equals 15 residues. Germline V gene lookup returns CDR1 SGHTA and CDR2 FQGNSA. J was trimmed by 2 bases and V by 4 bases; bases with no gene match: 4. CDR3 coding DNA: TGTGCCAGCAGCTCCGGGACTACTAACACCGGGGAGCTGTTTTTT. Its protein is CASSSGTTNTGELFF.

The genes are TRBV5-5 and TRBJ1-1; D is undetermined. CDR1 and CDR2 from the germline V gene are SGHKS and YYEKEE (reference sequence). This CDR3 has 14 amino acids. V was pared by 2 bases and J by 1 base, with 9 bases between. CDR3 DNA: TGTGCCAGCAGCTTCCTTGGCGGGAACACTGAAGCTTTCTTT. Protein: CASSFLGGNTEAFF.

This clonotype came up many times. The CDR3 bases are TGTGCCAGCAGCCAAGACCGGGACCCAGCAGGAGATACGCAGTATTTT. It yields the protein CASSQDRDPAGDTQYF. The chain carries TRBV3-1 and TRBJ2-3; perhaps D is TRBD1 or TRBD2 (5 bases each). Trimming cost V 0 bases and J 5 bases, with 15 bases left between them. Per germline, CDR1 LGHDT and CDR2 YNNKEL (reference sequence). The CDR3 loop spans 16 amino acids.

The chain combines TRBV6-6 with TRBJ1-2; D is undetermined. This CDR3 comprises 15 residues. V gave up 4 bases and J gave up 1 base, with 13 bases separating them. CDR1 and CDR2 (germline): MNHNY, SVGAGI (reference sequence). Here the CDR3 reads CASSSPGVGNYGYTF. As DNA, the CDR3 is TGTGCCAGCAGTTCACCGGGAGTCGGTAACTATGGCTACACCTTC.